This TCR beta chain was retrieved from a study of CD8+CD57+ T cells in acquired aplastic anemia (dated by TCRdb to the late 2010s). Describing the broader study: On average, sorted CD4+ and CD8+ cells yielded around 3.1 ug of extracted DNA, with a range of about 0.18 to 30 ug. CD8+CD57+ expansion was defined as frequency above the mean frequency observed in healthy subjects.

Patients chosen for sequencing had shown expansion of CD8+CD57+ cells by flow cytometry. Every patient had severe acquired aplastic anemia, diagnosed using the International Study of Aplastic Anemia and Agranulocytosis and Camitta criteria. At the time blood was sampled, none of the patients had received any therapy. In this study, sorted CD4+ and CD8+ T cells from the blood of healthy subjects and of severe aplastic anemia patients had their TCR repertoires deep-sequenced. Patients were enrolled in the USA under clinicaltrials.gov protocols 00001620, 01623167, 00001397, 00071045, 00081523 and 00961064. Ficoll-Paque density gradient centrifugation was used to isolate peripheral blood mononuclear cells. Before DNA extraction, CD4+ and CD8+ T cells were sorted with FACS or magnetic beads. Taken from the germline V gene, the CDR1 and CDR2 loops are SGHRS and YFSETQ. From the cysteine up to the phenylalanine, the CDR3 has a length of 16 residues. Solely the CDR3 DNA is kept, with 48 bases framed from the first base. Trimming costs V 0 bases and J 5 bases, and their ends lie 17 bases apart.

This clonotype was recorded many times. Its recognized antigen is unknown. It has no much larger one-base neighbor in the sample; base qualities were not kept. Results the study describes overall, beyond this receptor: Twenty-nine CD8+ CDR3 sequences were found in both patients and controls but appeared to be highly expressed in patients and within the immunodominant clones of the patients. CD8+ Simpson's diversity did not differ significantly between patients and healthy controls (P=0.060).

TCR beta VDJ combination and CDR3 sequence profiling used genomic DNA as the template. TCR repertoire sequencing was run on an Illumina HiSeq 2000. On the study's bioinformatics: TRBV/TRBJ rearrangement plots, CDR3 size and DJ length profiles, and Simpson's diversity index were used to evaluate the repertoires. The immunodominant clone was defined as the most abundant DNA sequence in deep sequencing data. CDR3 amino acid sequences were screened for sharing across subjects and were compared with published repertoires and the VDJdb database. TCRdb applied fastp at Q25 and MiXCR to the public reads, then kept only in-frame beta chains. Identical CDR3 protein sequences are pooled into one entry, listed with their most common genes and DNA. None of the V and J calls come from the authors' own analysis; TCRdb made them. The sample has 150,000 to 180,000 distinct CDR3 sequences on record, roughly half of them singletons. The leading ten clones occupy about 12% of the sample.

The receptor comes from a human donor with aplastic anemia. Recombination linked TRBV5-1 to TRBJ1-2; the D segment could be TRBD1, given 5 matching bases. Sequenced sample: sorted CD4+, CD8+, or CD8+CD57+ T cells (not recorded which) from PBMCs. The CDR3 has the sequence CASSLDGDGGLYGYTF. The nucleotide sequence is given as TGCGCCAGCAGCTTGGACGGGGACGGTGGCCTTTATGGCTACACCTTC.